The clone carrying this T cell receptor (beta chain) came up a few times. The V gene lost 0 bases and the J gene lost 10 bases, with 10 bases spanning the gap. The CDR3 has 13 amino acids. Germline V gene data show CDR1 as MNHEY and CDR2 as SVGEGT. Per the original methods: Reference gene primer amplification in the assay estimated nucleated cell counts. Profiling relied on immunoSEQ multiplex PCR, and the TCRdb table lists in-frame clones only, not all of them. V, J and clone size are those of that table, while D and trimming were read from the DNA. The sample contains 300,000 to 450,000 clones, about 90% of which appear only once. These data are taken from a study of blood T cell repertoires in COVID-19. The wider study: T cells, B-cell-depleted T cells, or PBMCs provided the cDNA or gDNA that served as material.

The source material was peripheral blood. The chain is built from TRBV6-2 or TRBV6-3 and TRBJ2-1, with D perhaps TRBD2 (5 bases). The TCR comes from a young woman with COVID-19, enrolled during active disease. The CDR3 is CASSYSTPGEQFF. The CDR3, as DNA: TGTGCCAGCAGTTACTCGACTCCGGGGGAGCAGTTCTTC.